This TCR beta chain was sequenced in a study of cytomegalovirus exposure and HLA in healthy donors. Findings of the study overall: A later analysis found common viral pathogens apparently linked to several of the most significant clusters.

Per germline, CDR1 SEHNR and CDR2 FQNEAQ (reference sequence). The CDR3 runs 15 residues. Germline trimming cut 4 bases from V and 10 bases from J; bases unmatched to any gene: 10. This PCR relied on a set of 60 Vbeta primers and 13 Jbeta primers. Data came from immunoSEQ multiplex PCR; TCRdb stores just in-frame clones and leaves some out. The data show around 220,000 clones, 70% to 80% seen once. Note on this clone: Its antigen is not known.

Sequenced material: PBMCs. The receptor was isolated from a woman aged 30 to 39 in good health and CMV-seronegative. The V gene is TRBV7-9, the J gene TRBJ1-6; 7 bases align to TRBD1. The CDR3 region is CASSSPGGRGSPLHF. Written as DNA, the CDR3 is TGTGCCAGCAGCTCCCCAGGGGGGCGCGGGTCACCCCTCCACTTT.